These 16 T cell receptor beta chains were sequenced from one sample in a study of blood T cell repertoires in COVID-19. Some clones are missing from TCRdb's copy, which holds only in-frame ones; the method was immunoSEQ multiplex PCR. The sample consists of about 230,000 clones, 80% to 90% of them appearing once. Sequencing was done on a sample of peripheral blood. Receptor source: a man in his forties or fifties with acute or convalescent COVID-19.

DNA for the CDR3: TGTGCCAGCAGCTGGGGACAAAATTCACCCCTCCACTTT. It is translated as CASSWGQNSPLHF. The V gene is TRBV5-6, the J gene TRBJ1-6; possible D gene TRBD1, 6 bases. Germline CDR1 reads SGHDT; CDR2 reads YYEEEE. The CDR3 extends over 13 amino acids. Trimming took 3 bases from V and 7 from J, leaving 8 bases between them.

The chain joins TRBV5-5 to TRBJ2-7, with 7 nucleotides matching TRBD2. CDR1 and CDR2 from the germline V gene are SGHKS and YYEKEE (reference sequence). The CDR3 is 16 residues long. V was pared by 3 bases and J by 3 bases, with 12 bases of the junction left unmatched. The CDR3 DNA reads as TGTGCCAGCAGCTGGAAATCGGGACTATTTTTCTACGAGCAGTACTTC. Its translation: CASSWKSGLFFYEQYF.

This sequence joins TRBV29-1 and TRBJ2-1, with 15 bases that match TRBD2. V lost 7 bases and J lost 10; bases outside the gene matches: 11. Per the germline V gene, CDR1 is SQVTM and CDR2 is ANQGSEA. This CDR3 spans 15 amino acids. The DNA of the CDR3 is TGCAGCGGCCTAAGGACTAGCGGGGGGGGTTGGGAGCAGTTCTTC. The encoded protein is CSGLRTSGGGWEQFF.

The gene calls are TRBV7-3 and TRBJ2-3; a possible D gene is TRBD2 (7 bases). Germline-derived CDR1 and CDR2 are SGHTA and FQGTGA. V was shortened by 5 bases and J by 1 base, with 13 bases between the two germline ends. There are 15 residues in the CDR3. The CDR3 DNA reads as TGTGCCAGCAGCAAGGACGGGGGGCGCACAGATACGCAGTATTTT. Its translation: CASSKDGGRTDTQYF. The full variable domain, its missing parts supplied by reference TRBV7-3 and TRBJ2-3, is GAGVSQTPSNKVTEKGKYVELRCDPISGHTALYWYRQSLGQGPEFLIYFQGTGAADDSGLPNDRFFAVRPEGSVSTLKIQRTERGDSAVYLCASSKDGGRTDTQYFGPGTRLTVL.

The rearrangement links TRBV9 to TRBJ2-3, with D hard to call. The CDR3 spans 12 residues. Trimming pared 2 bases from V and 5 bases from J, leaving 6 bases between. From germline, CDR1 is SGDLS and CDR2 YYNGEE. This chain's CDR3 is CASSVQEDTQYF. CDR3 DNA sequence: TGTGCCAGCAGCGTGCAGGAAGATACGCAGTATTTT.

DNA for the CDR3: TGCGCCAGCAGCCCGGCTAGCGGGGCGGACACAGATACGCAGTATTTT. This gives the protein CASSPASGADTDTQYF. The chain links TRBV4-3 to TRBJ2-3; 9 positions agree with TRBD2. V dropped 4 bases and J dropped 2; count of bases not matched to a gene: 7. The length of the CDR3 is 16 residues. Germline assignment: CDR1 LGHNA and CDR2 YSLEER.

V usage is TRBV11-2 and J usage is TRBJ2-1; 7 bases line up with TRBD2. The CDR3 spans 18 residues. In germline, CDR1 is SGHAT, CDR2 FQNNGV. J lost 3 bases, V lost 7 bases, and 18 bases had no gene match. The CDR3 spells CASTLGPLAGEIYNEQFF. The CDR3 nucleotides are TGTGCCAGCACCCTGGGGCCTCTGGCGGGGGAGATCTACAATGAGCAGTTCTTC.

The V call is TRBV6-6, the J call TRBJ2-7; 10 bases map to TRBD1. This CDR3 has 13 amino acids. Germline V gene data show CDR1 as MNHNY and CDR2 as SVGAGI (reference sequence). V dropped 8 bases and J dropped 6; count of bases not matched to a gene: 7. CDR3 coding DNA: TGTGCCAGCGCAGGGACAGGGGCTGGCGAGCAGTACTTC. This sequence encodes CASAGTGAGEQYF.

The V and J genes are TRBV5-6 and TRBJ1-2; TRBD1 agrees at 8 bases. CDR1 SGHDT and CDR2 YYEEEE come from the germline V gene. The CDR3 is made up of 17 amino acids. Unmatched junction bases numbered 13, after V lost 3 bases and J lost 3 bases. The CDR3 DNA reads as TGTGCCAGCAGCTCCCCCCTGGACAGGGACCCTGACTATGGCTACACCTTC. Encoded protein: CASSSPLDRDPDYGYTF.

The chain combines TRBV7-8 with TRBJ1-2; D is uncertain. CDR1 SGHVS and CDR2 FQNEAQ come from the germline V gene. The CDR3 runs to 15 residues. V was clipped by 5 bases and J by 4 bases, with 17 bases between them. As DNA, the CDR3 is TGTGCCAGCAGCCCCCCCGGCGGCCCCGTCTATGGCTACACCTTC. This codes for CASSPPGGPVYGYTF.

This rearrangement joins TRBV4-1 to TRBJ1-2, with D uncertain. The CDR3 covers 16 residues. Trimming took off 4 bases at V and 3 bases at J, with 18 bases between the two ends. CDR1 is MGHRA and CDR2 is YSYEKL in the germline V gene. CDR3: CASSLSYARVDYGYTF. The DNA of the CDR3 is TGCGCCAGCAGCCTAAGTTATGCCCGGGTCGACTATGGCTACACCTTC.

The V call is TRBV24-1, the J call TRBJ2-2; 7 bases are a match to TRBD2. This CDR3 contains 17 residues. Trimming cost V 4 bases and J 5 bases; bases outside gene matches: 12. Germline CDR1 and CDR2: KGHDR and SFDVKD. The CDR3 bases are TGTGCCACCAGTGACCGGACGGGGAGGGCGAGGACCGGGGAGCTGTTTTTT. Protein sequence: CATSDRTGRARTGELFF.

The chain employs TRBV5-4 and TRBJ1-6; D call uncertain. V was shortened by 0 bases and J by 14 bases, with 18 bases between the two germline ends. From germline, CDR1 is SGHNT and CDR2 YYREEE (reference sequence). This CDR3 has 15 residues. CDR3 sequence: CASSLALGGAGSLHF. In DNA, the CDR3 is TGTGCCAGCAGCTTGGCCTTAGGCGGAGCGGGGTCCCTCCACTTT.

The rearrangement uses TRBV10-1 and TRBJ2-3; tentatively, D is TRBD2 (7 bases). The CDR3 has 20 amino acids. The germline V and J ends were trimmed by 6 bases and 2 bases, with 30 bases remaining between them. Germline V CDR1 and CDR2: WNHNN, SYGVQD (reference sequence). CDR3 in amino acids: CASRNTLAGAPRLNTDTQYF. The CDR3 bases are TGCGCCAGCAGAAACACCCTTGCGGGGGCCCCACGTTTGAACACAGATACGCAGTATTTT.

V gene TRBV18 combines with J gene TRBJ1-1; possible D gene TRBD1, 6 bases. The germline V gene has CDR1 KGHSH and CDR2 LQKENI. The CDR3 is made up of 15 amino acids. Trimming took off 3 bases at V and 1 base at J, with 12 bases between the two ends. CDR3 residues: CASSPFRGGNTEAFF. The CDR3 coding sequence is TGTGCCAGCTCACCCTTCAGGGGCGGGAACACTGAAGCTTTCTTT.

The sample holds one count of this clone. The chain joins TRBV6-5 to TRBJ1-4; tentative D call: TRBD1 (5 bases). From germline, CDR1 is MNHEY and CDR2 SVGAGI. This CDR3 spans 15 amino acids. V was cut by 3 bases and J by 3 bases, with 11 bases left in between. The CDR3 DNA is TGTGCCAGCAGTTATAGGGGCACTTCTAATGAAAAACTGTTTTTT. Translation: CASSYRGTSNEKLFF.